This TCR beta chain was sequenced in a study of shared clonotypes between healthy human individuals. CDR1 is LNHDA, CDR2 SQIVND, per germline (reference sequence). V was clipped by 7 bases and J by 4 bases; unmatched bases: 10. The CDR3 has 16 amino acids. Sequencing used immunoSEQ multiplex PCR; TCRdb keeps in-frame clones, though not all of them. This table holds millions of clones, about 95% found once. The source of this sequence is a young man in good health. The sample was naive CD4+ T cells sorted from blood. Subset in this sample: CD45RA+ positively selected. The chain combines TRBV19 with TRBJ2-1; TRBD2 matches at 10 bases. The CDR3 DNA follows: TGTGCCAGTACCGTGGGACTAGCGAACGTATACAATGAGCAGTTCTTC. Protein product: CASTVGLANVYNEQFF.